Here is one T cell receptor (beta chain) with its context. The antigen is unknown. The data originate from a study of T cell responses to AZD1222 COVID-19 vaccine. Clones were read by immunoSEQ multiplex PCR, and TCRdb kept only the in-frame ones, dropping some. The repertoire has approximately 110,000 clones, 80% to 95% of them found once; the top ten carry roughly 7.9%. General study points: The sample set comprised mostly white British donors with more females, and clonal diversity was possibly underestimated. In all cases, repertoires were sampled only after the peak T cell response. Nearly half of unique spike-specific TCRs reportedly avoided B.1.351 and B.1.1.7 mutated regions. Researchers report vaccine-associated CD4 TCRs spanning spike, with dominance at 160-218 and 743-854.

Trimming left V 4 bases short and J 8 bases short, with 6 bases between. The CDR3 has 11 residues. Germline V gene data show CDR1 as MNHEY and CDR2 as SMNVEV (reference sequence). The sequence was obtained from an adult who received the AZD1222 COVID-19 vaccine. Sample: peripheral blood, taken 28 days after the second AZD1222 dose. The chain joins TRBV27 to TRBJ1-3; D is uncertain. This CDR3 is CASSSGYTIYF. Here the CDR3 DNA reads TGTGCCAGCAGTTCGGGCTACACCATATATTTT.